What follows are 30 T cell receptor beta chains derived from one specimen sequenced in a study of T cell clones after liver transplantation. Sequencing was performed with immunoSEQ multiplex PCR; in TCRdb, only in-frame clones are kept and a portion is missing. The data hold around 20,000 clones, with approximately 88% observed a single time. The material was CD8+ T cells from blood, obtained before liver transplant. All receptors come from a human donor who received a liver transplant.

The chain has TRBV7-9 and TRBJ1-3, with unresolved D. The V and J ends lost 5 bases and 0 bases respectively, with 14 bases between them. The CDR3 is 16 residues long. CDR1 is SEHNR and CDR2 is FQNEAQ in the germline V gene (reference sequence). The CDR3 reads CASSPIGSRSGNTIYF. CDR3 in DNA: TGTGCCAGCAGCCCCATTGGGTCCCGCTCTGGAAACACCATATATTTT.

For the CDR3, the DNA is TGTGCCAGCAGTTTCAGGGGACTAACCTACGAGCAGTACTTC. Translated, it gives CASSFRGLTYEQYF. This sequence joins TRBV28 and TRBJ2-7; TRBD2 might be the D (7 bases). Between the trimmed V and J ends, which lost 3 bases and 2 bases, there was a span of 11 bases. This CDR3 comprises 14 residues. Germline CDR1 MDHEN, CDR2 SYDVKM.

The chain uses TRBV7-2 and TRBJ1-3; D gene unclear. The CDR3 runs 14 residues. Per germline, CDR1 SGHTA and CDR2 FQGNSA. Trimming removed 3 bases from V and 0 bases from J, with 6 bases in between. The CDR3: CASSLGPSGNTIYF. CDR3 nucleotide sequence: TGTGCCAGCAGCTTGGGCCCCTCTGGAAACACCATATATTTT.

The genes are TRBV19 and TRBJ2-7; 7 bases match TRBD2. The CDR3 runs 14 residues. The trim removed 5 bases at V and 3 bases at J, leaving 7 bases unmatched. CDR1 and CDR2 from the germline V gene are LNHDA and SQIVND (reference sequence). CDR3 protein: CASSFKRGIYEQYF. The CDR3 coding sequence is TGTGCCAGTAGTTTCAAGCGGGGAATCTACGAGCAGTACTTC.

The chain has TRBV7-9 and TRBJ2-1; 10 bases agree with TRBD2. Losses at the gene ends were 5 bases for V and 3 bases for J; bases not matched to a gene: 7. The CDR3 length is 16 residues. Per germline, CDR1 SEHNR and CDR2 FQNEAQ (reference sequence). The CDR3 DNA follows: TGTGCCAGCAGCCCTCGACTAGCGGGCAACTACAATGAGCAGTTCTTC. Translated, it gives CASSPRLAGNYNEQFF.

CDR3 region: CASSSQGRIAGANVLTF. CDR3 DNA sequence: TGTGCCAGCAGCTCACAGGGAAGGATAGCTGGGGCCAACGTCCTGACTTTC. The rearrangement joins TRBV5-4 to TRBJ2-6, with D tentatively TRBD1 (6 bases). This CDR3 is built from 17 residues. The germline gives CDR1 SGHNT, CDR2 YYREEE (reference sequence). V was clipped by 3 bases and J by 2 bases, with 15 bases between them.

The chain has TRBV7-9 and TRBJ1-4; TRBD1 is a possible D gene (5 bases). The CDR3 contains 14 residues. The V gene lost 11 bases and the J gene lost 7 bases, with 20 bases spanning the gap. Germline values: CDR1 SEHNR, CDR2 FQNEAQ (reference sequence). The DNA of the CDR3 is TGTGCCCTAGAAAGGGAGGTGAGGGGTGAAAAACTGTTTTTT. Translated: CALEREVRGEKLFF.

The rearrangement joins TRBV27 to TRBJ2-1; D perhaps matches TRBD2 (6 bases). The germline V gene has CDR1 MNHEY and CDR2 SMNVEV (reference sequence). The V end was cut by 5 bases, the J end by 6 bases, with 8 bases between. The CDR3 contains 12 residues. The CDR3 DNA reads as TGTGCCAGCAGTCCGGAGGGCAATGAGCAGTTCTTC. Protein sequence: CASSPEGNEQFF.

The rearrangement links TRBV7-9 to TRBJ1-5, with D hard to call. Germline V gives CDR1 SEHNR, CDR2 FQNEAQ (reference sequence). This CDR3 comprises 14 residues. Trimming took 4 bases from V and 3 from J, leaving 10 bases between them. The CDR3 loop reads CASSSDGFNQPQHF. The CDR3 DNA sequence: TGTGCCAGCAGCTCGGACGGATTCAATCAGCCCCAGCATTTT. Using reference TRBV7-9 and TRBJ1-5 for the parts outside the CDR3, the full variable domain is DTGVSQNPRHKITKRGQNVTFRCDPISEHNRLYWYRQTLGQGPEFLTYFQNEAQLEKSRLLSDRFSAERPKGSFSTLEIQRTEQGDSAMYLCASSSDGFNQPQHFGDGTRLSIL.

The chain combines TRBV28 with TRBJ1-4, with TRBD1 matching over 8 bases. CDR3 length: 18 residues. J was trimmed by 0 bases and V by 5 bases; bases with no gene match: 11. The germline V gene has CDR1 MDHEN and CDR2 SYDVKM. The CDR3 region is CASSTPDRGTTTNEKLFF. The CDR3 nucleotides are TGTGCCAGCAGTACTCCCGACAGGGGTACTACAACTAATGAAAAACTGTTTTTT.

This clone is medium-sized within its sample. The chain couples TRBV5-6 to TRBJ1-1; D is unresolved. CDR1 is SGHDT, CDR2 YYEEEE, per germline. The germline V and J ends were trimmed by 2 bases and 4 bases, with 9 bases remaining between them. This CDR3 is 13 amino acids long. DNA of the CDR3: TGTGCCAGCAGCTTAGGCGGGATCACTGAAGCTTTCTTT. Translated, it gives CASSLGGITEAFF.

The chain uses TRBV28 and TRBJ2-3; 10 bases line up with TRBD2. The CDR3 length is 16 residues. Germline CDR1 and CDR2: MDHEN and SYDVKM. V dropped 6 bases and J dropped 2; count of bases not matched to a gene: 8. CDR3: CASRSTSGINTDTQYF. CDR3 sequence (DNA): TGTGCCAGCAGGAGTACTAGCGGGATAAACACAGATACGCAGTATTTT.

J is TRBJ2-7 and V is TRBV10-2; D call uncertain. Germline CDR1 WSHSY, CDR2 SAAADI. There are 12 residues in the CDR3. The V end lost 8 bases, the J end lost 2 bases, and 10 bases lay between the germline ends. In DNA, the CDR3 is TGCGCCAGCTGGGCCGGAACCTACGAGCAGTACTTC. This codes for CASWAGTYEQYF.

The chain employs TRBV6-1 and TRBJ2-3; TRBD2 matches at 16 bases. V was pared by 2 bases and J by 4 bases, with 9 bases of the junction left unmatched. Germline loops: CDR1 MNHNS, CDR2 SASEGT. The CDR3 runs to 19 residues. Here the CDR3 reads CASSETGTSGRAIPDTQYF. CDR3 bases: TGTGCCAGCAGTGAAACCGGGACTAGCGGGAGGGCCATCCCAGATACGCAGTATTTT.

This rearrangement joins TRBV7-6 to TRBJ1-1, with a possible D match to TRBD1 (6 bases). Germline CDR1 is SGHVS and CDR2 is FNYEAQ. The V end was cut by 4 bases, the J end by 3 bases, with 12 bases between. The CDR3 consists of 14 residues. CDR3 DNA: TGTGCCAGCAGCTCCACGGGGGGGCACACTGAAGCTTTCTTT. Protein product: CASSSTGGHTEAFF.

The CDR3 sequence: CASNSRPRGRLEAFF. The CDR3 nucleotides are TGTGCCAGCAACTCTCGCCCCAGGGGGCGCCTTGAAGCTTTCTTT. This chain connects TRBV28 to TRBJ1-1, with 8 bases identical to TRBD1. With 7 bases clipped from V and 7 bases from J, the junction kept 14 bases outside the gene matches. The CDR3 is 15 residues long. CDR1 is MDHEN and CDR2 is SYDVKM in the germline V gene.

The chain is built from TRBV4-3 and TRBJ2-2; 10 bases line up with TRBD2. The CDR3 runs to 17 residues. The trim removed 3 bases at V and 3 bases at J, leaving 7 bases unmatched. Germline CDR1 is LGHNA and CDR2 is YSLEER. The CDR3 here is CASSQEIAGGYTGELFF. CDR3 bases: TGCGCCAGCAGCCAGGAAATAGCGGGAGGCTACACCGGGGAGCTGTTTTTT.

The chain is built from TRBV15 and TRBJ2-3; the match to TRBD1 covers 7 bases. CDR1 and CDR2 (germline): LNHNV, YYDKDF (reference sequence). The CDR3 runs 17 residues. The ends lost 0 bases at V and 4 bases at J; junction bases unmatched: 10. Here the CDR3 reads CATSREVGRGQSDTQYF. For the CDR3, the DNA is TGTGCCACCAGCAGAGAAGTGGGAAGGGGGCAGTCAGATACGCAGTATTTT.

The chain joins TRBV27 to TRBJ1-1; 8 bases line up with TRBD1. Germline CDR1 and CDR2: MNHEY and SMNVEV (reference sequence). J lost 0 bases, V lost 5 bases, and 8 bases had no gene match. CDR3 length equals 16 residues. The CDR3 bases are TGTGCCAGCAGTCGTCGGACAGGGATCATGAACACTGAAGCTTTCTTT. This sequence encodes CASSRRTGIMNTEAFF.

The rearrangement uses TRBV5-1 and TRBJ2-7, with a weak D call TRBD1 (6 bases). The length of the CDR3 is 14 residues. Germline CDR1 SGHRS, CDR2 YFSETQ. V was shortened by 2 bases and J by 3 bases, with 12 bases between the two germline ends. The CDR3 loop reads CASSLRDKGYEQYF. As DNA, the CDR3 is TGCGCCAGCAGCTTACGGGACAAGGGCTACGAGCAGTACTTC.

This chain connects TRBV19 to TRBJ2-7; TRBD2 agrees at 8 bases. This CDR3 has 15 amino acids. Germline V gene sequence: CDR1 LNHDA, CDR2 SQIVND (reference sequence). Trimming cost V 5 bases and J 3 bases; bases outside gene matches: 9. The CDR3 region is CASSPSLAGLYEQYF. The CDR3 DNA reads TGTGCCAGTAGTCCAAGTCTAGCGGGCCTCTACGAGCAGTACTTC.

The V gene is TRBV19, the J gene TRBJ1-1; 7 bases align to TRBD1. The CDR3 length is 14 residues. The germline V gene encodes CDR1 LNHDA and CDR2 SQIVND (reference sequence). Trimming removed 5 bases from V and 4 bases from J; junction bases left unmatched: 7. The CDR3 DNA reads TGTGCCAGTAGTCTGACAGGGTGGCCCACTGAAGCTTTCTTT. This gives the protein CASSLTGWPTEAFF.

Here the CDR3 DNA reads TGTGCCAGCACACTCTCACTCCGGGGGACTAGCGTTTTTGGAGAGCAGTACTTC. Its translation: CASTLSLRGTSVFGEQYF. The chain has TRBV11-2 and TRBJ2-7, with TRBD2 matching over 10 bases. The ends lost 7 bases at V and 7 bases at J; junction bases unmatched: 22. This CDR3 contains 18 residues. Germline values: CDR1 SGHAT, CDR2 FQNNGV.

The chain combines TRBV11-2 with TRBJ1-5; D possibly corresponds to TRBD1 (5 bases). Germline V CDR1 and CDR2: SGHAT, FQNNGV. CDR3 length: 14 residues. V lost 5 bases and J 0 bases, leaving 8 bases between the germline ends. CDR3 amino acids: CASSGGASNQPQHF. The CDR3 coding sequence is TGTGCCAGCAGCGGGGGAGCTAGCAATCAGCCCCAGCATTTT.

The chain uses TRBV4-3 and TRBJ2-7, with D possibly being TRBD1 (6 bases). CDR3 size: 18 residues. V lost 0 bases and J 1 base, leaving 19 bases between the germline ends. Germline assignment: CDR1 LGHNA and CDR2 YSLEER. Here the CDR3 reads CASSQDIMGTFGSYEQYF. The CDR3 region has the DNA TGCGCCAGCAGCCAAGATATTATGGGGACATTCGGGTCCTACGAGCAGTACTTC.

The chain recombines TRBV19 with TRBJ2-2; D unresolved. The CDR3 is made up of 14 amino acids. Trimming took off 1 base at V and 3 bases at J, with 6 bases between the two ends. Germline CDR1 LNHDA, CDR2 SQIVND (reference sequence). The CDR3 sequence is CASSIGLYTGELFF. The CDR3 bases are TGTGCCAGTAGTATAGGACTGTACACCGGGGAGCTGTTTTTT.

The CDR3 here is CASSGYPLAGGSYEQYF. The CDR3 coding sequence is TGTGCCAGCAGTGGATATCCCCTAGCGGGAGGATCCTACGAGCAGTACTTC. The chain couples TRBV6-1 to TRBJ2-7; 11 positions match TRBD2. Germline V CDR1 and CDR2: MNHNS, SASEGT. The junction had 9 bases not matched to a gene; V was cut back by 4 bases and J by 1 base. This CDR3 is 17 amino acids long.

This clone was detected only once. This chain joins TRBV15 and TRBJ2-3; 7 bases are a match to TRBD2. Per the germline V gene, CDR1 is LNHNV and CDR2 is YYDKDF (reference sequence). V shed 8 bases, J shed 4 bases, and the junction held 9 bases outside the gene matches. CDR3 size: 14 residues. The CDR3 spells CATGRGTSADTQYF. The CDR3 DNA reads as TGTGCCACCGGCCGGGGAACTAGCGCAGATACGCAGTATTTT.

This chain uses TRBV7-8 with TRBJ2-7, with a weak D call TRBD1 (5 bases). The CDR3 is 15 amino acids. The germline V and J ends were trimmed by 6 bases and 6 bases, with 21 bases remaining between them. Looked up from germline, CDR1 is SGHVS and CDR2 is FQNEAQ. The CDR3 here is CASRGVADLSGEQYF. The CDR3 nucleotides read TGTGCCAGCAGAGGGGTCGCGGACCTTTCTGGCGAGCAGTACTTC.

V usage is TRBV29-1 and J usage is TRBJ1-3; D gene unclear. Germline V gives CDR1 SQVTM, CDR2 ANQGSEA. Deletions cut 7 bases from V and 2 bases from J, with 9 bases between. This CDR3 has 12 residues. CDR3 protein: CSGRVTGNTIYF. Written as DNA, the CDR3 is TGCAGCGGGAGGGTCACTGGAAACACCATATATTTT.